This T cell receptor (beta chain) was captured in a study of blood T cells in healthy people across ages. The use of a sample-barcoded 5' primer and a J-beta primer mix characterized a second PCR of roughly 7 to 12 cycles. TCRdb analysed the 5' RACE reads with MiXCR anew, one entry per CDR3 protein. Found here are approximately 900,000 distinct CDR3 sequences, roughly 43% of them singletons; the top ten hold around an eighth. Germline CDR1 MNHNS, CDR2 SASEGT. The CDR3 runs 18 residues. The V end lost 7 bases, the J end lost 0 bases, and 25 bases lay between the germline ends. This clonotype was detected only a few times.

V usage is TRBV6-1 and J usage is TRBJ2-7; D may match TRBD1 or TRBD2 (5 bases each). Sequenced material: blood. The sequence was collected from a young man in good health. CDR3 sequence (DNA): TGTGCCAGCATTGGTTTGGGGGACCCAGAAACTCGCTCCTACGAGCAGTACTTC. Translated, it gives CASIGLGDPETRSYEQYF.